These T cell receptor beta chains were read from a single sample in a study of vaccination and CD4 T cells after COVID-19. Their antigens are not known. From the PCR reads, TCRdb called clonotypes with MiXCR, one entry per CDR3 protein. The sample lists roughly 6,900 distinct CDR3 sequences; over 20% were seen once. The sample comprised CD4+ T cells from blood, cultured in vitro. These TCRs come from a human donor in good health. Each CDR3 is given with its conserved first and last residue. The D gene is left open where the match is weak. Only some rows state a clone size, as once, few, many or a class for expanded clones.

TRBV7-9	12	.	.	TRBJ1-1	TGTGCCAGCAGCTTAACCGATTTGGCGGCTTTCTTT	CASSLTDLAAFF
TRBV6-1	13	.	medium-sized	TRBJ2-1	TGTGCCAGCGAGGGGGGGGGTCAGGTTGAGCAGTTCTTC	CASEGGGQVEQFF
TRBV7-3	15	TRBD1	medium-sized	TRBJ2-1	TGTGCCAGCAGCTTAACCGCCGGGACAGTAAGTGAGCAGTTCTTC	CASSLTAGTVSEQFF
TRBV7-9	12	.	few	TRBJ2-3	TGTGCCAGCACGGGGGCCCCGGGTACGCAGTATTTT	CASTGAPGTQYF
TRBV6-1	13	.	.	TRBJ1-1	TGTGCCAGCACAGCAGGACCGAACACTGAAGCTTTCTTT	CASTAGPNTEAFF
TRBV6-1	13	TRBD2	.	TRBJ2-7	TGTGACAGCACCGTAGCGGGAACCTACGAGCAGTACTTC	CDSTVAGTYEQYF
TRBV10-3	15	.	.	TRBJ2-2	TGTGCCATCAGGAACAGGGTCGGTGGCACCGGGGAGCTGTTTTTT	CAIRNRVGGTGELFF
TRBV19	16	TRBD2	.	TRBJ2-3	TGTGCCAGTAGTATAAAACTAGCGGGGGTCACAGATACGCAGTATTTT	CASSIKLAGVTDTQYF
TRBV18	15	.	.	TRBJ2-5	TGTGCCAGCTCAGCAAGTCCCTCCCGGGGTGAGACCCAGTACTTC	CASSASPSRGETQYF
TRBV19	14	.	few	TRBJ2-5	TGTGCCAGTAGTATTGCAGGGGTCCAAGAGACCCAGTACTTC	CASSIAGVQETQYF
TRBV2	15	TRBD1	.	TRBJ1-3	TGTGCCAGCAGATCCGGGACAGCAAATGGAAACACCATATATTTT	CASRSGTANGNTIYF
TRBV11-1	15	.	few	TRBJ2-1	TGTGCCAGCATCGATCGGGACGATTCCTACAATGAGCAGTTCTTC	CASIDRDDSYNEQFF
TRBV30	16	.	.	TRBJ1-2	TGTGCCTGGAGTGGTACACTCGAGTGGGCGGGCTATGGCTACACCTTC	CAWSGTLEWAGYGYTF
TRBV5-1	15	.	.	TRBJ2-7	TGCGCCAGCAGCCCCACTGCGCAGCTATCCTACGAGCAGTACTTC	CASSPTAQLSYEQYF
TRBV30	13	.	.	TRBJ2-5	TGTGCCTGGAGTGGAGGATACCAAGAGACCCAGTACTTC	CAWSGGYQETQYF
TRBV4-1	17	.	.	TRBJ1-1	TGCGCCAGCAGCCAAGCGGACATGGGGTTCATAAGCACTGAAGCTTTCTTT	CASSQADMGFISTEAFF
TRBV6-2/TRBV6-3	17	.	few	TRBJ2-4	TGTGCCAGCAGTTCCCGAGGGGGGGAACTAGCCAAAAACATTCAGTACTTC	CASSSRGGELAKNIQYF
TRBV2	14	.	few	TRBJ1-1	TGTGCCAGCAGGGCAGCCTCCATGAACACTGAAGCTTTCTTT	CASRAASMNTEAFF
TRBV20-1	12	.	medium-sized	TRBJ1-2	TGCAGTGCTTATACCGGCGCGAATGGCTACACCTTC	CSAYTGANGYTF
TRBV29-1	10	.	.	TRBJ1-2	TGCAGCGTTGATAGCTATGGCTACACCTTC	CSVDSYGYTF
TRBV19	13	.	.	TRBJ2-5	TGTGCCAGTAGTATAGATAGGGGACTTCCCCAGTACTTC	CASSIDRGLPQYF
TRBV5-1	14	TRBD1	.	TRBJ2-7	TGCGCCAGCAGCCCTTGGACAGGGGGCTACGAGCAGTACTTC	CASSPWTGGYEQYF
TRBV5-1	15	TRBD1	once	TRBJ1-1	TGCGCCAGCAGCCTAGGACAGGGGACGAACACTGAAGCTTTCTTT	CASSLGQGTNTEAFF
TRBV6-4	15	.	.	TRBJ1-4	TGTGCCAGCAGTGCCCAACAGGGAGTGAATGAAAAACTGTTTTTT	CASSAQQGVNEKLFF
TRBV6-2/TRBV6-3	14	TRBD2	.	TRBJ2-7	TGTGCCAGCAGCAAACTAGCGGGGGGATACGAGCAGTACTTC	CASSKLAGGYEQYF
TRBV7-2	15	TRBD1	.	TRBJ1-2	TGTGCCAGCAGCACCGGGACAGGGGGCCACTATGGCTACACCTTC	CASSTGTGGHYGYTF
TRBV7-9	16	TRBD2	.	TRBJ2-3	TGTGCCAGCAGCCCGTTGACTAGCGGGGGGGGAGATACGCAGTATTTT	CASSPLTSGGGDTQYF
TRBV6-1	13	.	few	TRBJ1-3	TGTGCCAGCGGGGGGTTGTCTGGAAACACCATATATTTT	CASGGLSGNTIYF
TRBV24-1	13	TRBD1	few	TRBJ2-3	TGTGCCACCAGTGACCCGGACAGGGCGACGCAGTATTTT	CATSDPDRATQYF
TRBV7-3	14	.	.	TRBJ2-1	TGTGCCAGCAGCCCCGACAGCTCCTACAATGAGCAGTTCTTC	CASSPDSSYNEQFF
TRBV12-3/TRBV12-4	15	.	.	TRBJ1-1	TGTGCCAGCAGTTTCGGGCTAAGTCGATACACTGAAGCTTTCTTT	CASSFGLSRYTEAFF
TRBV7-2	16	TRBD2	.	TRBJ2-1	TGTGCCAGCAGCACACAAAGTGGCGGGGGGGTTGTTGAGCAGTTCTTC	CASSTQSGGGVVEQFF
TRBV5-1	14	.	.	TRBJ1-1	TGCGCCAGCAGCGTTCAGGGAGGAGATCCTGAAGCTTTCTTT	CASSVQGGDPEAFF
TRBV20-1	14	.	.	TRBJ2-2	TGCAGTGCTAGGGACACAACCTATGACGGGGAGCTGTTTTTT	CSARDTTYDGELFF
TRBV14	14	.	.	TRBJ2-7	TGTGCCAGCAGCTTCAGGGACCGCTCCTACGAGCAGTACTTC	CASSFRDRSYEQYF
TRBV29-1	13	TRBD1	.	TRBJ2-7	TGCAGCGTTGAGGGGACAGGGTCGGGCGAGCAGTACTTC	CSVEGTGSGEQYF
TRBV11-2	13	.	.	TRBJ1-1	TGTGCCAGCAGCTCTACAGGGCTCACTGAAGCTTTCTTT	CASSSTGLTEAFF
TRBV29-1	15	.	.	TRBJ2-2	TGCAGCGTTCAAGTCAGTGGGCCGAACACCGGGGAGCTGTTTTTT	CSVQVSGPNTGELFF
TRBV2	15	.	few	TRBJ1-5	TGTGCCAGCAGTGGGATGGGCGGGGGCGAGCAGCCCCAGCATTTT	CASSGMGGGEQPQHF
TRBV5-5	13	.	few	TRBJ1-2	TGTGCCAGCAGCTCTAACCCCCTCTATGGCTACACCTTC	CASSSNPLYGYTF
TRBV7-8	13	.	.	TRBJ1-6	TGTGCCAGCAGCTCGGCCGAGAGTTCACCCCTCCACTTT	CASSSAESSPLHF
TRBV6-1	13	.	few	TRBJ1-5	TGTGCCAGCAGTGACAGGGTAAATCAGCCCCAGCATTTT	CASSDRVNQPQHF
TRBV6-5	14	.	few	TRBJ1-1	TGTGCCAGCAGTTATTTGGCCGTGAACACTGAAGCTTTCTTT	CASSYLAVNTEAFF
TRBV2	13	.	few	TRBJ2-7	TGTGCCAGCAGTGTCCAGGTTCGATACGAGCAGTACTTC	CASSVQVRYEQYF
TRBV12-3/TRBV12-4	18	TRBD1	.	TRBJ1-5	TGTGCCAGCAGTTCCGGACAGGGAAGGGGCTATAGCAATCAGCCCCAGCATTTT	CASSSGQGRGYSNQPQHF
TRBV20-1	16	TRBD1	few	TRBJ1-2	TGCAGTGCGGACCCGGGACAGGGTGGAAAAGACTATGGCTACACCTTC	CSADPGQGGKDYGYTF
TRBV6-5	15	.	.	TRBJ2-7	TGTGCCAGCAGTTACCTGGACAGAGCCACCTACGAGCAGTACTTC	CASSYLDRATYEQYF
TRBV7-3	15	TRBD1	.	TRBJ1-1	TGTGCCAGCAGATCGACGGGACAGGGAGGAACTGAAGCTTTCTTT	CASRSTGQGGTEAFF
TRBV20-1	14	TRBD1	medium-sized	TRBJ1-2	TGCAGTGCTGGTCGTACAGGGGAAAACTATGGCTACACCTTC	CSAGRTGENYGYTF
TRBV18	12	.	.	TRBJ1-6	TGTGCCAGCTCAAACCAGGATTCACCCCTCCACTTT	CASSNQDSPLHF